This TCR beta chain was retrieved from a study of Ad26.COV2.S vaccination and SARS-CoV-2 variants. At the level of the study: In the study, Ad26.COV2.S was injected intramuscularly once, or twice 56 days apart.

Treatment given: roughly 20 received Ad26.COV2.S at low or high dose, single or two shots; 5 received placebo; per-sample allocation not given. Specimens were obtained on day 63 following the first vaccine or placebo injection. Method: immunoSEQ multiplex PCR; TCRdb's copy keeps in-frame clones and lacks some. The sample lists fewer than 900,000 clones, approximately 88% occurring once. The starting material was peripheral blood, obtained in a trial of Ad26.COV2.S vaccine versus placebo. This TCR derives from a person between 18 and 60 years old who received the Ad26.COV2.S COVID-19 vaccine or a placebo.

CDR3 DNA: TGCGCCAGCAGCCGGACAGTTAGCAATCAGCCCCAGCATTTT. Its protein is CASSRTVSNQPQHF. This chain connects TRBV10-2 to TRBJ1-5, with D possibly TRBD1 on 6 matching bases. The V end was cut by 6 bases, the J end by 0 bases, with 9 bases between. The CDR3 totals 14 residues. Germline V gene lookup returns CDR1 WSHSY and CDR2 SAAADI.